Below are 22 T cell receptor beta chains sequenced from a single sample in a study of blood T cell repertoires in COVID-19. Profiled with immunoSEQ multiplex PCR; TCRdb holds only in-frame clones, not every one. The table has about 160,000 clones, around four fifths seen once. The sample comprised peripheral blood. All receptors come from a woman older than 75 with acute or convalescent COVID-19.

The chain has TRBV5-1 and TRBJ1-1, with unresolved D. Trimming took 7 bases from V and 1 from J, leaving 11 bases between them. The CDR3 loop spans 13 amino acids. In germline, CDR1 is SGHRS, CDR2 YFSETQ. The CDR3 region has the DNA TGCGCCAGCCAATTGAGTGGGAACACTGAAGCTTTCTTT. Protein sequence: CASQLSGNTEAFF. Combining the CDR3 with reference TRBV5-1 and TRBJ1-1 gives the whole variable domain KAGVTQTPRYLIKTRGQQVTLSCSPISGHRSVSWYQQTPGQGLQFLFEYFSETQRNKGNFPGRFSGRQFSNSRSEMNVSTLELGDSALYLCASQLSGNTEAFFGQGTRLTVV.

The chain couples TRBV6-6 to TRBJ2-7; 7 bases match TRBD2. CDR1 and CDR2 (germline): MNHNY, SVGAGI (reference sequence). This CDR3 is 15 amino acids long. The V and J ends lost 5 bases and 7 bases, in that order; junction bases with no gene match: 14. CDR3: CASSRGGLGPVEQYF. CDR3 coding DNA: TGTGCCAGCAGTCGCGGGGGTTTAGGGCCGGTAGAGCAGTACTTC.

This sequence joins TRBV2 and TRBJ1-1; maybe TRBD1 (6 bases). Germline values: CDR1 SNHLY, CDR2 FYNNEI. The CDR3 sequence is 15 residues long. Trimming stripped 4 bases from V and 1 base from J, with 13 bases between. CDR3 loop: CASSVSGGANTEAFF. CDR3 in DNA: TGTGCCAGCAGTGTTTCGGGGGGGGCGAACACTGAAGCTTTCTTT. The whole variable domain, remainder taken from reference TRBV2 and TRBJ1-1, is EPEVTQTPSHQVTQMGQEVILRCVPISNHLYFYWYRQILGQKVEFLVSFYNNEISEKSEIFDDQFSVERPDGSNFTLKIRSTKLEDSAMYFCASSVSGGANTEAFFGQGTRLTVV.

The chain recombines TRBV5-1 with TRBJ2-1; perhaps TRBD2 as D (6 bases). There are 15 residues in the CDR3. Trimming removed 4 bases from V and 0 bases from J, with 11 bases in between. Germline assignment: CDR1 SGHRS and CDR2 YFSETQ. CDR3 protein: CASSVAGSSYNEQFF. In DNA, the CDR3 is TGCGCCAGCAGCGTTGCGGGAAGCTCCTACAATGAGCAGTTCTTC.

The chain combines TRBV2 with TRBJ2-7; 11 bases match TRBD2. The germline CDR1 and CDR2 sequences are SNHLY and FYNNEI. The CDR3 extends over 15 amino acids. Germline trimming cut 6 bases from V and 0 bases from J; bases unmatched to any gene: 4. The CDR3 DNA follows: TGTGCCAGCAGGACCGGGACTAGCGGCTCCTACGAGCAGTACTTC. This encodes CASRTGTSGSYEQYF. The whole variable domain, filled in from reference TRBV2 and TRBJ2-7, reads EPEVTQTPSHQVTQMGQEVILRCVPISNHLYFYWYRQILGQKVEFLVSFYNNEISEKSEIFDDQFSVERPDGSNFTLKIRSTKLEDSAMYFCASRTGTSGSYEQYFGPGTRLTVT.

This clone was seen more than once but under ten times. CDR3 in amino acids: CASSRPITGGYGYTF. The CDR3 DNA is TGTGCCAGCAGTCGACCAATTACAGGGGGCTATGGCTACACCTTC. The rearrangement links TRBV6-5 to TRBJ1-2, with TRBD1 matching over 8 bases. The CDR3 covers 15 residues. Germline values: CDR1 MNHEY, CDR2 SVGAGI. Losses at the gene ends were 5 bases for V and 4 bases for J; bases not matched to a gene: 9.

This sequence joins TRBV29-1 and TRBJ1-5, with D possibly matching TRBD1 (5 bases). V shed 4 bases and J shed 7 bases, with 14 bases lying between them. The germline V gene encodes CDR1 SQVTM and CDR2 ANQGSEA. The CDR3 is made up of 13 amino acids. CDR3 DNA: TGCAGCGTTGGACAGACTGACGGACAGCCCCAGCATTTT. Translating gives CSVGQTDGQPQHF.

This chain uses TRBV5-1 with TRBJ1-1; D gene uncertain. CDR1 is SGHRS, CDR2 YFSETQ, per germline. V was pared by 0 bases and J by 6 bases, with 12 bases between. This CDR3 is 14 amino acids long. CDR3 in DNA: TGCGCCAGCAGCTTGGAAGACGGGAGCGCTGAAGCTTTCTTT. It yields the protein CASSLEDGSAEAFF.

The V call is TRBV5-4, the J call TRBJ1-2; D not resolved. The CDR3 extends over 14 amino acids. Trimming took 4 bases from V and 2 from J, leaving 12 bases between them. CDR1 SGHNT and CDR2 YYREEE come from the germline V gene (reference sequence). The CDR3 coding sequence is TGTGCCAGCAGCCGGGAAGGCAACAACTATGGCTACACCTTC. Translating gives CASSREGNNYGYTF. Combining the CDR3 with reference TRBV5-4 and TRBJ1-2 gives the whole variable domain ETGVTQSPTHLIKTRGQQVTLRCSSQSGHNTVSWYQQALGQGPQFIFQYYREEENGRGNFPPRFSGLQFPNYSSELNVNALELDDSALYLCASSREGNNYGYTFGSGTRLTVV.

The chain is built from TRBV4-1 and TRBJ2-1; a possible D gene is TRBD2 (6 bases). Germline CDR1 and CDR2: MGHRA and YSYEKL. This CDR3 is built from 17 residues. V was pared by 4 bases and J by 3 bases, with 19 bases between. CDR3 in DNA: TGCGCCAGCAGCCCGGACCGATCGGGAGTACTCTACAATGAGCAGTTCTTC. Residues: CASSPDRSGVLYNEQFF.

The chain links TRBV6-2 or TRBV6-3 to TRBJ2-1, with D maybe TRBD2 (6 bases). The CDR3 consists of 17 residues. Germline CDR1 reads MNHEY; CDR2 reads SVGEGT. Trimming cost V 2 bases and J 5 bases, with 19 bases left between them. The CDR3 DNA reads as TGTGCCAGCAGTTACCATAGGAAGCGGACTACTCACAATGAGCAGTTCTTC. This translates into CASSYHRKRTTHNEQFF.

This clone occurred once. The V gene is TRBV5-1, the J gene TRBJ2-5; TRBD2 matches at 7 bases. Germline V gene data show CDR1 as SGHRS and CDR2 as YFSETQ. With 2 bases clipped from V and 4 bases from J, the junction kept 5 bases outside the gene matches. This CDR3 has 14 amino acids. The CDR3 DNA sequence: TGCGCCAGCAGCTTAACTGGGAGGGGAGAGACCCAGTACTTC. It codes for CASSLTGRGETQYF.

The CDR3: CASSFNREGKLFF. The DNA for the CDR3 is TGTGCCAGCAGCTTCAACCGAGAGGGAAAACTGTTTTTT. The chain couples TRBV5-8 to TRBJ1-4; D ambiguous. In germline, CDR1 is SGHTS, CDR2 YDEGEE. The CDR3 is made up of 13 amino acids. Trimming took 2 bases from V and 10 from J, leaving 12 bases between them.

The count of this clone is one. V gene TRBV5-1 combines with J gene TRBJ2-1, with 9 nucleotides matching TRBD2. Trimming took 9 bases from V and 2 from J; bases not matched to a gene: 6. Germline V CDR1 and CDR2: SGHRS, YFSETQ. The CDR3 extends over 14 amino acids. Written as DNA, the CDR3 is TGCGCCACCGCTAGCGGGAACACCTACAATGAGCAGTTCTTC. This codes for CATASGNTYNEQFF. The variable domain in full, with the rest retrieved from reference TRBV5-1 and TRBJ2-1, is KAGVTQTPRYLIKTRGQQVTLSCSPISGHRSVSWYQQTPGQGLQFLFEYFSETQRNKGNFPGRFSGRQFSNSRSEMNVSTLELGDSALYLCATASGNTYNEQFFGPGTRLTVL.

This clone has just a few counts. The identical CDR3 is also encoded by other nucleotide sequences in the sample. The chain has TRBV9 and TRBJ2-2, with 7 bases that match TRBD2. V gave up 0 bases and J gave up 4 bases; unmatched junction bases: 0. CDR3 length: 14 amino acids. Germline CDR1 SGDLS, CDR2 YYNGEE. This chain's CDR3 is CASSVGGGTGELFF. The CDR3 DNA reads TGTGCCAGCAGCGTAGGCGGGGGCACCGGGGAGCTGTTTTTT. The full variable domain, in which reference TRBV9 and TRBJ2-2 provide the parts outside the CDR3, is DSGVTQTPKHLITATGQRVTLRCSPRSGDLSVYWYQQSLDQGLQFLIQYYNGEERAKGNILERFSAQQFPDLHSELNLSSLELGDSALYFCASSVGGGTGELFFGEGSRLTVL.

The gene calls are TRBV9 and TRBJ2-7; D gene ambiguous. V gave up 0 bases and J gave up 2 bases, with 6 bases separating them. Germline lookup yields CDR1 SGDLS and CDR2 YYNGEE. The CDR3 length is 13 residues. CDR3 sequence (DNA): TGTGCCAGCAGCGTAGACAGCACCTACGAGCAGTACTTC. This encodes CASSVDSTYEQYF.

This clone appeared a single time. The chain is built from TRBV18 and TRBJ1-5; weak D call: TRBD1 (6 bases). Between the trimmed V and J ends, which lost 2 bases and 0 bases, there was a span of 11 bases. CDR3 length: 16 amino acids. Per germline, CDR1 KGHSH and CDR2 LQKENI. In DNA form, the CDR3 reads TGTGCCAGCTCACCAGCGGGGGCTGATAGCAATCAGCCCCAGCATTTT. Translation gives CASSPAGADSNQPQHF. The full variable domain, rest sourced from reference TRBV18 and TRBJ1-5, is NAGVMQNPRHLVRRRGQEARLRCSPMKGHSHVYWYRQLPEEGLKFMVYLQKENIIDESGMPKERFSAEFPKEGPSILRIQQVVRGDSAAYFCASSPAGADSNQPQHFGDGTRLSIL.

The chain has TRBV6-5 and TRBJ2-7; possible D gene TRBD1, 6 bases. Trimming took off 6 bases at V and 3 bases at J, with 15 bases between the two ends. CDR1 and CDR2 (germline): MNHEY, SVGAGI. The CDR3 contains 14 residues. The CDR3 reads CASRTGDTIYEQYF. The CDR3 nucleotides are TGTGCCAGCAGAACCGGGGACACTATCTACGAGCAGTACTTC.

This chain uses TRBV19 with TRBJ2-5; 8 positions match TRBD2. The CDR3 sequence is 15 residues long. The J segment lost 5 bases and the V segment lost 1 base, leaving 6 bases of the junction unmatched. From germline, CDR1 is LNHDA and CDR2 SQIVND (reference sequence). This chain's CDR3 is CASSIGSTGGETQYF. In DNA, the CDR3 is TGTGCCAGTAGTATAGGTTCGACGGGAGGGGAGACCCAGTACTTC.

The V call is TRBV7-2, the J call TRBJ2-7; 11 bases agree with TRBD2. Germline trimming cut 6 bases from V and 7 bases from J; bases unmatched to any gene: 11. CDR1 is SGHTA, CDR2 FQGNSA, per germline. This CDR3 has 15 residues. CDR3 sequence (DNA): TGTGCCAGCAGATTTAGCGGGAGGGCCCAACAAGAGCAGTACTTC. It yields the protein CASRFSGRAQQEQYF. The full variable domain, in which reference TRBV7-2 and TRBJ2-7 provide the parts outside the CDR3, is GAGVSQSPSNKVTEKGKDVELRCDPISGHTALYWYRQSLGQGLEFLIYFQGNSAPDKSGLPSDRFSAERTGGSVSTLTIQRTQQEDSAVYLCASRFSGRAQQEQYFGPGTRLTVT.

This chain uses TRBV5-8 with TRBJ1-1, with 8 bases aligning to TRBD1. In germline, CDR1 is SGHTS, CDR2 YDEGEE. J lost 1 base, V lost 7 bases, and 6 bases had no gene match. The CDR3 has 14 residues. This chain's CDR3 is CASLTGQANTEAFF. The CDR3 coding sequence is TGTGCCAGCCTAACGGGACAGGCGAACACTGAAGCTTTCTTT.

J is TRBJ1-2 and V is TRBV29-1, with 7 nucleotides matching TRBD1. This CDR3 comprises 13 residues. With V trimmed by 7 bases and J by 4 bases, 9 bases remained unmatched. Germline CDR1 reads SQVTM; CDR2 reads ANQGSEA. The CDR3 loop is CSGRDSNGYGYTF. DNA of the CDR3: TGCAGCGGCCGGGACAGTAATGGCTATGGCTACACCTTC. Variable domain in full (rest from reference TRBV29-1 and TRBJ1-2): SAVISQKPSRDICQRGTSLTIQCQVDSQVTMMFWYRQQPGQSLTLIATANQGSEATYESGFVIDKFPISRPNLTFSTLTVSNMSPEDSSIYLCSGRDSNGYGYTFGSGTRLTVV.